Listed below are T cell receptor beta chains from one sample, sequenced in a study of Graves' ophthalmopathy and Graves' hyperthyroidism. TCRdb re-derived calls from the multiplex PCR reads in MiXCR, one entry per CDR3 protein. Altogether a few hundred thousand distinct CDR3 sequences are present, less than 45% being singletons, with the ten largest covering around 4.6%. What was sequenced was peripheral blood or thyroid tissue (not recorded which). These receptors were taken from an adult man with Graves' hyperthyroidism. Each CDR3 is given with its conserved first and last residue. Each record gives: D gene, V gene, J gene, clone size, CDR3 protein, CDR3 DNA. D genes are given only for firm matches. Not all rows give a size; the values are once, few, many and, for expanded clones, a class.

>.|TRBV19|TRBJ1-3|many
CASSIGGPGNTIYF
TGTGCCAGTAGTATCGGAGGTCCTGGAAACACCATATATTTT
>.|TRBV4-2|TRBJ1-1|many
CASSQGGQWGTEAFF
TGTGCCAGCAGCCAGGGGGGACAATGGGGCACTGAAGCTTTCTTT
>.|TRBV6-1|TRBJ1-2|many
CASTLQEHYGYTF
TGTGCCAGCACGTTACAGGAACACTATGGCTACACCTTC
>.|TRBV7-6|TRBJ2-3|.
CASSFAVSTDTQYF
TGTGCCAGCAGCTTTGCTGTGTCGACAGATACGCAGTATTTT
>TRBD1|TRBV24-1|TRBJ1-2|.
CATSDPRAGGRSGYTF
TGTGCCACCAGTGATCCCCGGGCAGGGGGTCGATCTGGCTACACCTTC
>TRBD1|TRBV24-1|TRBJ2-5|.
CATSGAGTDQETQYF
TGTGCCACCAGTGGGGCCGGGACAGACCAAGAGACCCAGTACTTC
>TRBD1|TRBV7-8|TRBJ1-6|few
CASRGQGVLSYNSPLHF
TGTGCCAGCAGAGGACAGGGGGTTTTGTCCTATAATTCACCCCTCCACTTT
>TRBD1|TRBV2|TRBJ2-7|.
CASRGSTGSYEQYF
TGTGCCAGTCGGGGTTCGACAGGGAGCTACGAGCAGTACTTC
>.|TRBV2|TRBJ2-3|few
CASRAPDTQYF
TGTGCCAGCAGGGCCCCAGATACGCAGTATTTT
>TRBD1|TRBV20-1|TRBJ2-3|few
CSAPGTGLIDTQYF
TGCAGTGCACCCGGGACAGGGCTTATAGATACGCAGTATTTT
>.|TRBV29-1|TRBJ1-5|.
CSSYSNQGNQPQHF
TGCAGCAGTTACTCCAACCAGGGCAATCAGCCCCAGCATTTT
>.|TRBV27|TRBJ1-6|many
CASSPLGGRDSPLHF
TGTGCCAGCAGTCCCCTCGGGGGGAGAGATTCACCCCTCCACTTT
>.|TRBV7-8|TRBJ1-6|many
CASSLMSGLNSPLHF
TGTGCCAGCAGCTTAATGTCAGGGCTGAATTCACCCCTCCACTTT
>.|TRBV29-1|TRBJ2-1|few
CSVRDWSSYNEQFF
TGCAGCGTTAGAGACTGGAGCTCCTACAATGAGCAGTTCTTC
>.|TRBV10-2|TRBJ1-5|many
CASSMRDNQPQHF
TGCGCCAGCAGTATGAGGGACAATCAGCCCCAGCATTTT
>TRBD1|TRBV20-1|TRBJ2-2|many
CSARDRQGRTGELFF
TGCAGTGCTAGAGACAGACAGGGGCGGACCGGGGAGCTGTTTTTT
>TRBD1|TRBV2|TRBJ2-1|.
CASRGQGVNEQFF
TGTGCCAGCAGGGGACAGGGGGTGAATGAGCAGTTCTTC
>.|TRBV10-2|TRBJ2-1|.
CASSESIGTLNRCEQFF
TGCGCCAGCAGTGAGTCGATAGGGACTCTAAACCGCTGCGAGCAGTTCTTC
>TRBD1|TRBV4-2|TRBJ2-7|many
CASSQVPGTGKYEQYF
TGTGCCAGCAGCCAAGTTCCCGGGACAGGGAAATACGAGCAGTACTTC
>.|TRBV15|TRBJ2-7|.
CATSRDLSYGYEQYF
TGTGCCACCAGCAGGGACCTTTCCTATGGCTACGAGCAGTACTTC
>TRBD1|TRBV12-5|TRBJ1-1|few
CASGFNQGQGYYKAFF
TGTGCTAGTGGTTTCAACCAGGGACAGGGTTATTATAAAGCTTTCTTT
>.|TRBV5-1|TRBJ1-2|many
CASSLGAGLPTSYGYTF
TGCGCCAGCAGCTTGGGGGCAGGACTACCGACCAGCTATGGCTACACCTTC
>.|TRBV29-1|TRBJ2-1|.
CSVACRDEQFF
TGCAGCGTGGCCTGCAGGGATGAGCAGTTCTTC
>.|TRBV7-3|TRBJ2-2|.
CASSYLIVTRSRTGELFF
TGTGCCAGCAGTTACTTGATCGTAACAAGGTCCCGGACCGGGGAGCTGTTTTTT
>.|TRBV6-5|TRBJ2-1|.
CASSETVYNEQFF
TGTGCCAGCAGTGAGACAGTATACAATGAGCAGTTCTTC
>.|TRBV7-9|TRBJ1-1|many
CASSRQAGNTEAFF
TGTGCCAGCAGCCGCCAAGCCGGGAACACTGAAGCTTTCTTT
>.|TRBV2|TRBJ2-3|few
CASRRASGDTQYF
TGTGCCAGCAGAAGGGCGTCAGGAGATACGCAGTATTTT
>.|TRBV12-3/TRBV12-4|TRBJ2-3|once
CASTLGGTGTDTQYF
TGTGCCAGCACCCTGGGTGGGACCGGCACAGATACGCAGTATTTT
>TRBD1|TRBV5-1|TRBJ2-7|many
CASSLRGQGLPEQYF
TGCGCCAGCAGCTTGAGGGGACAGGGACTTCCCGAGCAGTACTTC
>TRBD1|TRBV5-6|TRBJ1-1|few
CASSRSAGGYESVGTEAFF
TGTGCCAGCAGCAGATCAGCAGGGGGTTACGAATCGGTCGGCACTGAAGCTTTCTTT
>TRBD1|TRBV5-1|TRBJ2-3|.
CASSLETGADTQYF
TGCGCCAGCAGCTTGGAGACAGGGGCAGATACGCAGTATTTT
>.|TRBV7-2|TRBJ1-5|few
CASSLVALGNQPQHF
TGTGCCAGCAGCTTAGTAGCTTTAGGCAATCAGCCCCAGCATTTT
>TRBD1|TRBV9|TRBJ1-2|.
CASSADRGTDRGYTF
TGTGCCAGCAGCGCCGACAGGGGGACCGATCGTGGCTACACCTTC